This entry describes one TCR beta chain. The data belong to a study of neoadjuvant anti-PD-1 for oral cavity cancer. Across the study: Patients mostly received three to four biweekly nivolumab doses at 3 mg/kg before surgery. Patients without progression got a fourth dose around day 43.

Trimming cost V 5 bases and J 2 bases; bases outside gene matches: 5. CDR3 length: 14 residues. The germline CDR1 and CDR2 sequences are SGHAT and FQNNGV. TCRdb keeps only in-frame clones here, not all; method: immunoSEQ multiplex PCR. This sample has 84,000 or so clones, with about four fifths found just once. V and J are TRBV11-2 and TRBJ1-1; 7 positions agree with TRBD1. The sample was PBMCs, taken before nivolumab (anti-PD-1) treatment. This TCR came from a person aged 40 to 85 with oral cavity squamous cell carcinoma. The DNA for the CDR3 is TGTGCCAGCAGCACAAACAGGGGAAACACTGAAGCTTTCTTT. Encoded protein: CASSTNRGNTEAFF.